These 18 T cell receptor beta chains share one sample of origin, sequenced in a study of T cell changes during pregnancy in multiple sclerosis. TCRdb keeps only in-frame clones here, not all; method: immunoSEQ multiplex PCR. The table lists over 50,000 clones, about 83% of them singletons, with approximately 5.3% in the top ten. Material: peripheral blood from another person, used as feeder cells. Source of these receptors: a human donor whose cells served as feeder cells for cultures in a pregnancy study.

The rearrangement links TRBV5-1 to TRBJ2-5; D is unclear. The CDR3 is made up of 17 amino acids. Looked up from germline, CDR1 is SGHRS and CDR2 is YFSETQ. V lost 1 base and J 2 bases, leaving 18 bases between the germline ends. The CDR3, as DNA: TGCGCCAGCAGCTTGTTTTTAACCGAAGGAGTACAAGAGACCCAGTACTTC. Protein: CASSLFLTEGVQETQYF.

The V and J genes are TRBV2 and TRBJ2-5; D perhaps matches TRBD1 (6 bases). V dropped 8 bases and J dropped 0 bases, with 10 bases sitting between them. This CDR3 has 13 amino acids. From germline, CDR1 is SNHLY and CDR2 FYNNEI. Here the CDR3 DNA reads TGTGCCAGCTTGAGGGGGAACCAAGAGACCCAGTACTTC. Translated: CASLRGNQETQYF.

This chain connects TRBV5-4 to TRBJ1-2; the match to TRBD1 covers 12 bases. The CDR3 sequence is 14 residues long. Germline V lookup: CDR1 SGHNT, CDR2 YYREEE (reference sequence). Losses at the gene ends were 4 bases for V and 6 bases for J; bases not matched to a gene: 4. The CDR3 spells CASSAGQGADGYTF. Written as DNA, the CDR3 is TGTGCCAGCAGCGCGGGACAGGGGGCGGATGGCTACACCTTC.

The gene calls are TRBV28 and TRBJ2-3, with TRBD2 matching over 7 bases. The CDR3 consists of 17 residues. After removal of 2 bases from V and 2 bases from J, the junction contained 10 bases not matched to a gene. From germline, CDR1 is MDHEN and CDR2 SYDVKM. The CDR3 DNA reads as TGTGCCAGCAGTTTAATGGGACTAACTCCTCTCACAGATACGCAGTATTTT. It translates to CASSLMGLTPLTDTQYF.

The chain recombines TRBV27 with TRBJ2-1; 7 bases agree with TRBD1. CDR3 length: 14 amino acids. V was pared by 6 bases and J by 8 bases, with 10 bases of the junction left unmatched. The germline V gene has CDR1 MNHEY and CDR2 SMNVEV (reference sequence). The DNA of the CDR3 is TGTGCCAGCAGGAGGAAGGGGGCGTTTTATGAGCAGTTCTTC. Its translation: CASRRKGAFYEQFF.

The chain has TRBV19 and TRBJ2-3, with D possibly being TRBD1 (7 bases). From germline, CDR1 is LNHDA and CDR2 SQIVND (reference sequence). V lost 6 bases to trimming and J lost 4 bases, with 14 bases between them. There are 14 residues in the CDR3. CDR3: CASRNQGGADTQYF. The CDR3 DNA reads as TGTGCCAGTAGAAATCAGGGGGGAGCAGATACGCAGTATTTT.

The CDR3 DNA follows: TGCGCCAGCAGCTTGAGGGACACCGGGGAGCTGTTTTTT. Its protein is CASSLRDTGELFF. The chain is built from TRBV5-1 and TRBJ2-2; no clear D gene. V lost 1 base to trimming and J lost 3 bases, with 4 bases between them. The CDR3 extends over 13 amino acids. CDR1 and CDR2 (germline): SGHRS, YFSETQ.

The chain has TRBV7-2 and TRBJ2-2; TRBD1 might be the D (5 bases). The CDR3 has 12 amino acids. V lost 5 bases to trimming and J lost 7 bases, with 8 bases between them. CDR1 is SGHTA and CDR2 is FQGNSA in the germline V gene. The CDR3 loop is CASSLQGGELFF. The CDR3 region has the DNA TGTGCCAGCAGCCTCCAGGGCGGGGAGCTGTTTTTT.

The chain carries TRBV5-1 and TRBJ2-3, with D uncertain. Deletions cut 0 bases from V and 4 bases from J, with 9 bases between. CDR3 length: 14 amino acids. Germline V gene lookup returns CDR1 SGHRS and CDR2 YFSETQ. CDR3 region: CASSLEASPDTQYF. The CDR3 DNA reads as TGCGCCAGCAGCTTGGAGGCCTCTCCAGATACGCAGTATTTT.

CDR3: CASRENRDRVYGYTF. CDR3 bases: TGTGCCAGCAGGGAAAACCGGGACAGGGTCTATGGCTACACCTTC. J is TRBJ1-2 and V is TRBV2; 9 positions agree with TRBD1. Germline CDR1 and CDR2: SNHLY and FYNNEI. The CDR3 extends over 15 amino acids. V trimming: 6 bases; J trimming: 4 bases; junction bases outside the gene matches: 9.

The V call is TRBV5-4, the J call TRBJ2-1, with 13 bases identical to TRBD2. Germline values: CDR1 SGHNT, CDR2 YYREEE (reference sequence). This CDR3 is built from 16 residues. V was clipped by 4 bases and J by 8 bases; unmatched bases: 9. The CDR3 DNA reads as TGTGCCAGCAGCCGAGGGACTAGCGGGACGACTTATGAGCAGTTCTTC. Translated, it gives CASSRGTSGTTYEQFF.

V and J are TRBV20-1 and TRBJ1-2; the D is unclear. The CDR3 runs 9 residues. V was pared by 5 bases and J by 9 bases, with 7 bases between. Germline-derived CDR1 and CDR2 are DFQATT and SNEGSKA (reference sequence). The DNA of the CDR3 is TGCAGTGCTTACGACAGCTACACCTTC. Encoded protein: CSAYDSYTF.

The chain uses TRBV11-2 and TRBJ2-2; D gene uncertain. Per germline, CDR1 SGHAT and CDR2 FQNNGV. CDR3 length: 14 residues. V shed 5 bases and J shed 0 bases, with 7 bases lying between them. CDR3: CASSGTANTGELFF. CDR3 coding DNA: TGTGCCAGCAGCGGAACCGCGAACACCGGGGAGCTGTTTTTT.

CDR3 sequence reads: CASSPALLPGPEAFF. The CDR3 bases are TGCGCCAGCAGCCCGGCACTCCTTCCGGGCCCTGAAGCTTTCTTT. The V and J genes are TRBV5-1 and TRBJ1-1; unclear D gene. Germline V gives CDR1 SGHRS, CDR2 YFSETQ. Trimming shortened V by 4 bases and J by 6 bases, and 19 bases separated the two germline ends. The CDR3 consists of 15 residues.

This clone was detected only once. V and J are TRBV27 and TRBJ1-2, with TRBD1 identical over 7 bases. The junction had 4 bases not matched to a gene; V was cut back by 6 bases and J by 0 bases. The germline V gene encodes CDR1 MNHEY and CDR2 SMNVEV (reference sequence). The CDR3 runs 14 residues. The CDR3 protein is CASRQTGANYGYTF. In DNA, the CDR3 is TGTGCCAGCAGGCAAACAGGGGCTAACTATGGCTACACCTTC.

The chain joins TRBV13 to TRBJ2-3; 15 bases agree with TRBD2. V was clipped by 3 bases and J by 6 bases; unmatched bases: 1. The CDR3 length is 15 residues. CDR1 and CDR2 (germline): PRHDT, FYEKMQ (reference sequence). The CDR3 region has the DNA TGTGCCAGCAGCTTGGGACTAGCGGGAGGTGATACGCAGTATTTT. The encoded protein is CASSLGLAGGDTQYF.

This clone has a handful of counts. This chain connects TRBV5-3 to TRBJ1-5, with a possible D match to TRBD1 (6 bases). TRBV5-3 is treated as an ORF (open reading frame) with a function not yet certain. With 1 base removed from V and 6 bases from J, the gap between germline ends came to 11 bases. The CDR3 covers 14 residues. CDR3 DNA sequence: TGTGCCAGAAGCTTGTCAGGGGAGAGTCAGCCCCAGCATTTT. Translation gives CARSLSGESQPQHF.

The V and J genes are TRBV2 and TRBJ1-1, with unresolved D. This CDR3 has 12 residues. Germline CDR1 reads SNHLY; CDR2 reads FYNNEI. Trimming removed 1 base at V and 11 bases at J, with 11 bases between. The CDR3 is CASSEVNLHAFF. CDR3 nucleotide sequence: TGTGCCAGCAGTGAAGTGAACTTGCACGCTTTCTTT.